This T cell receptor (beta chain) is from a study of identical twins. Study conclusions and caveats: Conclusions were based on cross-sectional statistical analysis, without following the same donors. Out-of-frame TCR alpha sharing observed in monozygotic twins exceeded model estimates. Out-of-frame alpha sequences common to twins were enriched for low generation probability.

A universal primer site was created by template switching, with the cDNA bearing unique molecular identifiers. TCRdb analysed the 5' RACE reads with MiXCR anew, one entry per CDR3 protein. The sample lists some 96,000 distinct CDR3 sequences, about 5.6% occurring once. This clonotype was recorded many times. Its antigen is not identified. This receptor was obtained from a woman between 50 and 59 years old in good health. The sequenced sample was memory T cells sorted from blood.

CDR3 coding DNA: TGCGCCAGCACCCCTGGTCGGACGGGGAATTCACCCCTCCACTTT. It encodes CASTPGRTGNSPLHF. V usage is TRBV5-1 and J usage is TRBJ1-6; D is undetermined. The germline CDR1 and CDR2 sequences are SGHRS and YFSETQ. The V and J ends lost 6 bases and 7 bases respectively, with 17 bases between them. The CDR3 spans 15 residues. The full variable domain, rest sourced from reference TRBV5-1 and TRBJ1-6, is KAGVTQTPRYLIKTRGQQVTLSCSPISGHRSVSWYQQTPGQGLQFLFEYFSETQRNKGNFPGRFSGRQFSNSRSEMNVSTLELGDSALYLCASTPGRTGNSPLHFGNGTRLTVT.